This T cell receptor (beta chain) was documented in a study of control samples from healthy donors and cancer patients. The assay was immunoSEQ multiplex PCR, and TCRdb's table has in-frame clones only and misses some. The sample includes under 55,000 clones, 80% to 95% of them seen just once. This CDR3 has 14 amino acids. The trim removed 3 bases at V and 1 base at J, leaving 2 bases unmatched. CDR1 and CDR2 from the germline V gene are MGHRA and YSYEKL. The source material was PBMCs. The rearrangement joins TRBV4-1 to TRBJ1-1; TRBD1 agrees at 7 bases. The origin of this receptor is a woman aged 40 to 50 with head and neck cancer. The CDR3 bases are TGCGCCAGCAGCCACGGGACAGCGAACACTGAAGCTTTCTTT. Residues: CASSHGTANTEAFF.